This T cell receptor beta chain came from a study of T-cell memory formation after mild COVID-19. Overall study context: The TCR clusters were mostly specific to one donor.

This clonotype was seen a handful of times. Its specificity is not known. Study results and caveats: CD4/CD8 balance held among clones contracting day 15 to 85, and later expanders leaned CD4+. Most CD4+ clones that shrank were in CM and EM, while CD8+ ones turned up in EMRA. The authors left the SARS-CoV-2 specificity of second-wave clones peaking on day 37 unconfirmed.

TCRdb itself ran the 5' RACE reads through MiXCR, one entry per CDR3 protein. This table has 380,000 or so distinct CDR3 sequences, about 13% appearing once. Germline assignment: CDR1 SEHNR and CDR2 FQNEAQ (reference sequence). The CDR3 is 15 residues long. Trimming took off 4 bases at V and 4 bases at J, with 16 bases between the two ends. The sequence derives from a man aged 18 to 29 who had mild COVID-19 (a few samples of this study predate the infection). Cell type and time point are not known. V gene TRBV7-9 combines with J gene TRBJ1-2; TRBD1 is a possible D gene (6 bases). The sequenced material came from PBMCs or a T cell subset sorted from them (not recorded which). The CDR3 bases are TGTGCCAGCAGCTCCCGTGGGGGCCCTCTCTATGGCTACACCTTC. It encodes CASSSRGGPLYGYTF.